The entry below describes one T cell receptor beta chain. Some clones are missing from TCRdb's copy, which holds only in-frame ones; the method was immunoSEQ multiplex PCR. The sample contains a few hundred thousand clones, over 70% of which appear only once. V lost 0 bases to trimming and J lost 5 bases, with 4 bases between them. The germline V gene has CDR1 ENHRY and CDR2 SYGVKD. This CDR3 has 12 residues. This record belongs to a study of blood T cell repertoires in COVID-19. This receptor was identified in a woman aged 70-85 years with COVID-19, enrolled during active disease. The material sequenced was peripheral blood. The rearrangement uses TRBV10-3 and TRBJ1-1; D is undetermined. This CDR3 is CAISESITEAFF. The CDR3, as DNA: TGTGCCATCAGTGAGTCTATAACTGAAGCTTTCTTT.